Listed below are T cell receptor beta chains from one sample, sequenced in a study of blood T cell repertoires in COVID-19. Only in-frame clones appear in the TCRdb table, and some are missing; sequencing was by immunoSEQ multiplex PCR. Of some 260,000 clones in the sample, more than 70% are singletons; the top ten hold less than 4%. The sample taken for sequencing was peripheral blood. These receptors originate from a woman under 30 with acute or convalescent COVID-19. CDR3s include the opening cysteine and the closing phenylalanine or tryptophan. Fields, in order: clone size, J gene, D gene, V gene, CDR3 protein, CDR3 DNA. The D gene is left open where the match is weak. Size values are once, few and many counts, or a class for expanded clones, and some rows have none.

clone_size: -
j_call: TRBJ1-3
d_call: -
v_call: TRBV6-6
cdr3_aa: CAGRSGNTIYF
cdr3_nt: TGTGCCGGCCGATCTGGAAACACCATATATTTT

clone_size: once
j_call: TRBJ1-1
d_call: TRBD1
v_call: TRBV6-5
cdr3_aa: CASSSGTGNTEAFF
cdr3_nt: TGTGCCAGCAGTTCCGGGACAGGGAACACTGAAGCTTTCTTT

clone_size: -
j_call: TRBJ1-1
d_call: -
v_call: TRBV6-5
cdr3_aa: CASSGGIEGTEAFF
cdr3_nt: TGTGCCAGCAGCGGAGGTATTGAGGGAACTGAAGCTTTCTTT

clone_size: -
j_call: TRBJ1-3
d_call: TRBD1
v_call: TRBV5-1
cdr3_aa: CASSLQGIISGNTIYF
cdr3_nt: TGCGCCAGCAGCTTACAGGGGATCATCTCTGGAAACACCATATATTTT

clone_size: -
j_call: TRBJ2-2
d_call: -
v_call: TRBV11-2
cdr3_aa: CASSLFNTGELFF
cdr3_nt: TGTGCCAGCAGCCTATTTAACACCGGGGAGCTGTTTTTT

clone_size: -
j_call: TRBJ1-2
d_call: TRBD1
v_call: TRBV5-4
cdr3_aa: CASSPGQGATVNYGYTF
cdr3_nt: TGTGCCAGCAGCCCCGGACAGGGCGCAACCGTTAACTATGGCTACACCTTC

clone_size: -
j_call: TRBJ2-4
d_call: TRBD1
v_call: TRBV6-1
cdr3_aa: CASSEGQGVNIQYF
cdr3_nt: TGTGCCAGCAGTGAGGGACAGGGGGTAAACATTCAGTACTTC

clone_size: -
j_call: TRBJ1-1
d_call: -
v_call: TRBV19
cdr3_aa: CASSIGQIYSMNTEAFF
cdr3_nt: TGTGCCAGTAGTATTGGACAGATATATTCCATGAACACTGAAGCTTTCTTT

clone_size: -
j_call: TRBJ2-7
d_call: -
v_call: TRBV12-3/TRBV12-4
cdr3_aa: CASSSRELGEQYF
cdr3_nt: TGTGCCAGCAGTTCCCGGGAATTAGGTGAGCAGTACTTC

clone_size: -
j_call: TRBJ1-6
d_call: TRBD1
v_call: TRBV27
cdr3_aa: CASSSGGSNSPLHF
cdr3_nt: TGTGCCAGCAGTTCAGGGGGGAGTAATTCACCCCTCCACTTT

clone_size: -
j_call: TRBJ1-1
d_call: TRBD1
v_call: TRBV2
cdr3_aa: CASTLRTGTFGMNTEAFF
cdr3_nt: TGTGCCAGCACCCTAAGGACAGGGACATTTGGAATGAACACTGAAGCTTTCTTT

clone_size: -
j_call: TRBJ2-7
d_call: -
v_call: TRBV13
cdr3_aa: CASSPRGTASSYEQYF
cdr3_nt: TGTGCCAGCAGCCCCAGAGGAACTGCGAGCTCCTACGAGCAGTACTTC

clone_size: -
j_call: TRBJ1-5
d_call: TRBD1
v_call: TRBV23-1
cdr3_aa: CASSQSISGTGEFGNQPQHF
cdr3_nt: TGCGCCAGCAGTCAATCTATAAGCGGGACAGGGGAGTTTGGCAATCAGCCCCAGCATTTT

clone_size: -
j_call: TRBJ2-7
d_call: -
v_call: TRBV30
cdr3_aa: CAWSVGPAVTYEQYF
cdr3_nt: TGTGCCTGGAGTGTGGGTCCAGCGGTGACCTACGAGCAGTACTTC

clone_size: -
j_call: TRBJ2-1
d_call: TRBD2
v_call: TRBV6-2/TRBV6-3
cdr3_aa: CASSKGLAGMDEQFF
cdr3_nt: TGTGCCAGCAGTAAGGGACTAGCGGGAATGGATGAGCAGTTCTTC

clone_size: once
j_call: TRBJ2-7
d_call: TRBD1
v_call: TRBV6-5
cdr3_aa: CASRTGLFYEQYF
cdr3_nt: TGTGCCAGCAGGACAGGGTTGTTCTACGAGCAGTACTTC

clone_size: -
j_call: TRBJ2-1
d_call: -
v_call: TRBV18
cdr3_aa: CASSPSQGRNEQFF
cdr3_nt: TGTGCCAGCTCACCAAGTCAGGGCCGCAATGAGCAGTTCTTC

clone_size: once
j_call: TRBJ2-7
d_call: -
v_call: TRBV11-2
cdr3_aa: CASSLAPGQGYEQYF
cdr3_nt: TGTGCCAGCAGCTTAGCCCCAGGGCAAGGCTACGAGCAGTACTTC

clone_size: few
j_call: TRBJ1-1
d_call: -
v_call: TRBV27
cdr3_aa: CATGMNTEAFF
cdr3_nt: TGTGCCACGGGGATGAACACTGAAGCTTTCTTT

clone_size: -
j_call: TRBJ2-1
d_call: -
v_call: TRBV5-1
cdr3_aa: CASSWREVVVEQFF
cdr3_nt: TGCGCCAGCAGCTGGAGAGAGGTTGTTGTGGAGCAGTTCTTC

clone_size: -
j_call: TRBJ1-3
d_call: -
v_call: TRBV7-9
cdr3_aa: CASSLVGSSGNTIYF
cdr3_nt: TGTGCCAGCAGCTTAGTTGGGAGCTCTGGAAACACCATATATTTT

clone_size: -
j_call: TRBJ2-7
d_call: TRBD2
v_call: TRBV27
cdr3_aa: CASSFRGLAGEYEQYF
cdr3_nt: TGTGCCAGCAGTTTCCGGGGGCTAGCGGGGGAGTACGAGCAGTACTTC

clone_size: -
j_call: TRBJ2-5
d_call: TRBD1
v_call: TRBV9
cdr3_aa: CASSQGVQETQYF
cdr3_nt: TGTGCCAGCAGCCAGGGGGTCCAAGAGACCCAGTACTTC

clone_size: -
j_call: TRBJ1-4
d_call: TRBD1
v_call: TRBV5-1
cdr3_aa: CASSLTGTQEKLFF
cdr3_nt: TGCGCCAGCAGTTTGACAGGGACCCAGGAAAAACTGTTTTTT

clone_size: -
j_call: TRBJ2-7
d_call: TRBD2
v_call: TRBV9
cdr3_aa: CASSAQGTSGPYEQYF
cdr3_nt: TGTGCCAGCAGCGCCCAAGGGACTAGCGGGCCTTACGAGCAGTACTTC

clone_size: -
j_call: TRBJ2-7
d_call: TRBD1
v_call: TRBV5-1
cdr3_aa: CASRRGQAAHEQYF
cdr3_nt: TGCGCCAGCAGGCGGGGACAGGCGGCCCACGAGCAGTACTTC

clone_size: -
j_call: TRBJ2-1
d_call: -
v_call: TRBV11-3
cdr3_aa: CASSLNTGEEQFF
cdr3_nt: TGTGCCAGCAGCTTAAATACAGGTGAGGAGCAGTTCTTC

clone_size: -
j_call: TRBJ2-3
d_call: -
v_call: TRBV4-1
cdr3_aa: CASSQGRYTDTQYF
cdr3_nt: TGCGCCAGCAGCCAAGGCAGGTACACAGATACGCAGTATTTT

clone_size: -
j_call: TRBJ2-1
d_call: TRBD1
v_call: TRBV6-2/TRBV6-3
cdr3_aa: CASSYPTGGTYNEQFF
cdr3_nt: TGTGCCAGCAGTTACCCCACAGGGGGGACCTACAATGAGCAGTTCTTC

clone_size: -
j_call: TRBJ2-1
d_call: TRBD1
v_call: TRBV6-5
cdr3_aa: CASSTGGRRYNEQFF
cdr3_nt: TGTGCCAGCAGTACAGGGGGCCGTCGGTACAATGAGCAGTTCTTC

clone_size: few
j_call: TRBJ1-1
d_call: TRBD1
v_call: TRBV2
cdr3_aa: CASRRTGPNTEAFF
cdr3_nt: TGTGCCAGCAGGCGGACAGGACCCAACACTGAAGCTTTCTTT

clone_size: -
j_call: TRBJ1-2
d_call: -
v_call: TRBV9
cdr3_aa: CASSAGEFDYGYTF
cdr3_nt: TGTGCCAGCAGCGCAGGGGAATTTGACTATGGCTACACCTTC

clone_size: -
j_call: TRBJ2-3
d_call: TRBD2
v_call: TRBV14
cdr3_aa: CASSQVAGRDTQYF
cdr3_nt: TGTGCCAGCAGCCAAGTAGCGGGAAGGGATACGCAGTATTTT

clone_size: -
j_call: TRBJ2-7
d_call: -
v_call: TRBV27
cdr3_aa: CATGTSSYEQYF
cdr3_nt: TGTGCCACCGGGACATCCTCCTACGAGCAGTACTTC

clone_size: once
j_call: TRBJ2-1
d_call: TRBD2
v_call: TRBV19
cdr3_aa: CASSISRSGRGYNEQFF
cdr3_nt: TGTGCCAGTAGTATTTCAAGGAGCGGGAGGGGGTACAATGAGCAGTTCTTC

clone_size: -
j_call: TRBJ2-7
d_call: -
v_call: TRBV28
cdr3_aa: CASTPGSTYEQYF
cdr3_nt: TGTGCCAGCACCCCAGGATCCACCTACGAGCAGTACTTC

clone_size: -
j_call: TRBJ1-2
d_call: -
v_call: TRBV6-5
cdr3_aa: CASSYGNPRGQGYTF
cdr3_nt: TGTGCCAGCAGTTACGGAAACCCCAGGGGTCAGGGCTACACCTTC

clone_size: -
j_call: TRBJ2-7
d_call: TRBD1
v_call: TRBV28
cdr3_aa: CASSTGGATPYEQYF
cdr3_nt: TGTGCCAGCAGTACAGGGGGCGCCACCCCATACGAGCAGTACTTC

clone_size: -
j_call: TRBJ2-3
d_call: TRBD2
v_call: TRBV3-1/TRBV3-2
cdr3_aa: CASSPWGGSRTDTQYF
cdr3_nt: TGTGCCAGCAGCCCCTGGGGCGGGAGTCGCACAGATACGCAGTATTTT

clone_size: once
j_call: TRBJ2-7
d_call: -
v_call: TRBV19
cdr3_aa: CASSISAGDIYEQYF
cdr3_nt: TGTGCCAGTAGTATTTCCGCTGGGGACATCTACGAGCAGTACTTC

clone_size: -
j_call: TRBJ1-3
d_call: -
v_call: TRBV28
cdr3_aa: CASSGGSGNTIYF
cdr3_nt: TGTGCCAGCAGCGGGGGGTCCGGAAACACCATATATTTT

clone_size: -
j_call: TRBJ2-7
d_call: -
v_call: TRBV28
cdr3_aa: CASSLKWGQIRYF
cdr3_nt: TGTGCCAGCAGTTTAAAGTGGGGACAAATTCGATACTTC

clone_size: once
j_call: TRBJ2-5
d_call: TRBD1
v_call: TRBV19
cdr3_aa: CASSSGQQETQYF
cdr3_nt: TGTGCCAGTAGTTCGGGACAGCAAGAGACCCAGTACTTC

clone_size: few
j_call: TRBJ2-5
d_call: -
v_call: TRBV11-1
cdr3_aa: CASSLEAGLKTQYF
cdr3_nt: TGTGCCAGCAGCTTAGAGGCGGGTCTAAAGACCCAGTACTTC

clone_size: -
j_call: TRBJ1-1
d_call: -
v_call: TRBV27
cdr3_aa: CASSLLENTEAFF
cdr3_nt: TGTGCCAGCAGTTTACTAGAGAACACTGAAGCTTTCTTT

clone_size: -
j_call: TRBJ2-2
d_call: TRBD1
v_call: TRBV29-1
cdr3_aa: CSVSHFQGAGVGELFF
cdr3_nt: TGCAGCGTTTCCCACTTCCAGGGGGCCGGGGTCGGGGAGCTGTTTTTT

clone_size: -
j_call: TRBJ1-6
d_call: -
v_call: TRBV7-2
cdr3_aa: CASSLRWGGSPLHF
cdr3_nt: TGTGCCAGCAGCTTACGTTGGGGGGGTTCACCCCTCCACTTT

clone_size: -
j_call: TRBJ2-2
d_call: -
v_call: TRBV28
cdr3_aa: CASGGGPGTGELFF
cdr3_nt: TGTGCCAGCGGGGGGGGCCCGGGGACCGGGGAGCTGTTTTTT

clone_size: -
j_call: TRBJ2-3
d_call: TRBD2
v_call: TRBV9
cdr3_aa: CASSGPGTSADTQYF
cdr3_nt: TGTGCCAGCAGCGGTCCCGGGACTAGTGCCGATACGCAGTATTTT

clone_size: -
j_call: TRBJ1-1
d_call: TRBD1
v_call: TRBV7-6
cdr3_aa: CASSKTGGSGTEAFF
cdr3_nt: TGTGCCAGCAGCAAAACAGGGGGCTCGGGCACTGAAGCTTTCTTT

clone_size: -
j_call: TRBJ2-4
d_call: -
v_call: TRBV6-1
cdr3_aa: CASRETIRGAGNIQYF
cdr3_nt: TGTGCCAGCAGGGAAACTATCAGGGGGGCTGGAAACATTCAGTACTTC

clone_size: -
j_call: TRBJ1-4
d_call: -
v_call: TRBV28
cdr3_aa: CASSTDSPSNEKLFF
cdr3_nt: TGTGCCAGCAGTACGGACAGCCCATCTAATGAAAAACTGTTTTTT

clone_size: once
j_call: TRBJ2-7
d_call: -
v_call: TRBV18
cdr3_aa: CASSPRTEWTEQYF
cdr3_nt: TGTGCCAGCTCACCTCGGACAGAATGGACGGAGCAGTACTTC

clone_size: -
j_call: TRBJ2-1
d_call: -
v_call: TRBV28
cdr3_aa: CASSLGLVNEQFF
cdr3_nt: TGTGCCAGCAGTTTGGGACTTGTCAATGAGCAGTTCTTC

clone_size: -
j_call: TRBJ2-2
d_call: -
v_call: TRBV30
cdr3_aa: CAWSMGRSTGELFF
cdr3_nt: TGTGCCTGGAGTATGGGCCGAAGCACCGGGGAGCTGTTTTTT